A selection of T cell receptor beta chains follows, all from one sample in a study of T cells in tuberculosis. Measured with immunoSEQ multiplex PCR; TCRdb has only the in-frame clones, and not every one. This table has more than 35,000 clones, approximately 93% appearing once. Specimen: PBMCs. These receptors all come from a donor aged 10-30 years with latent tuberculosis or without tuberculosis infection. The CDR3 runs from the conserved cysteine through the conserved F or W. Fields, in order: V gene, J gene, clone size, D gene, CDR3 DNA, CDR3 protein. The D gene is left open where the match is weak. Some rows have no size entry. The others give once, few or many, or a class for an expanded clone.

V: TRBV10-3; J: TRBJ2-4; size: -; D: -; DNA: TGTGCCATCAGTGAGTCGGAGCGGAAAAACATTCAGTACTTC; CDR3: CAISESERKNIQYF
V: TRBV10-3; J: TRBJ1-5; size: -; D: -; DNA: TGTGCCATCAGCCCTAATAGCAATCAGCCCCAGCATTTT; CDR3: CAISPNSNQPQHF
V: TRBV4-3; J: TRBJ1-5; size: -; D: TRBD1; DNA: TGCGCCAGCAGCCAAGGGGACAGGGATGATCAGCCCCAGCATTTT; CDR3: CASSQGDRDDQPQHF
V: TRBV6-1; J: TRBJ2-3; size: -; D: -; DNA: TGTGCCAGCAGTGAAGCGAGCCAGGGGATCACAGATACGCAGTATTTT; CDR3: CASSEASQGITDTQYF
V: TRBV5-1; J: TRBJ2-7; size: -; D: -; DNA: TGCGCCAGCAGTACAGGGAGCTCCTACGAGCAGTACTTC; CDR3: CASSTGSSYEQYF
V: TRBV19; J: TRBJ1-4; size: -; D: TRBD1; DNA: TGTGCCAGTAGTACGGGACAGAATAATGAAAAACTGTTTTTT; CDR3: CASSTGQNNEKLFF
V: TRBV30; J: TRBJ1-1; size: -; D: -; DNA: TGTGCCTGGCGTCACCGGTCGAACACTGAAGCTTTCTTT; CDR3: CAWRHRSNTEAFF
V: TRBV4-1; J: TRBJ1-2; size: -; D: -; DNA: TGCGCCAGCAGCCACCTGGGGGGGGCCCTCTCCTATGGCTACACCTTC; CDR3: CASSHLGGALSYGYTF
V: TRBV30; J: TRBJ1-6; size: -; D: TRBD1; DNA: TGTGCCTGGAGACGTGACGGGACAGCTTATAATTCACCCCTCCACTTT; CDR3: CAWRRDGTAYNSPLHF
V: TRBV30; J: TRBJ2-3; size: once; D: TRBD1; DNA: TGTGCCGGGGGACGGGGACAGCCATTCACAGATACGCAGTATTTT; CDR3: CAGGRGQPFTDTQYF
V: TRBV15; J: TRBJ1-3; size: -; D: -; DNA: TGTGCCACCAGCGCACCCCCAGGGCGAGGAAACACCATATATTTT; CDR3: CATSAPPGRGNTIYF
V: TRBV10-2; J: TRBJ1-1; size: -; D: TRBD1; DNA: TGCGCCAGCAGGGGAATACAGGGGATCACTGAAGCTTTCTTT; CDR3: CASRGIQGITEAFF
V: TRBV30; J: TRBJ1-6; size: -; D: TRBD1; DNA: TGTGCCTGGAGTGGTCCCGGGACAGCAAATAATTCACCCCTCCACTTT; CDR3: CAWSGPGTANNSPLHF
V: TRBV7-6; J: TRBJ2-3; size: -; D: TRBD1; DNA: TGTGCCAGCAGCTCCGGGACAGGGCGCACAGATACGCAGTATTTT; CDR3: CASSSGTGRTDTQYF
V: TRBV19; J: TRBJ2-6; size: -; D: TRBD1; DNA: TGTGCCAGTAGCACTTACGGGACAGGGGTCTCTGGGGCCAACGTCCTGACTTTC; CDR3: CASSTYGTGVSGANVLTF
V: TRBV27; J: TRBJ2-7; size: -; D: TRBD2; DNA: TGTGCCAGCAGTTTTGACCCAGCGGGGGGAACCTACGAGCAGTACTTC; CDR3: CASSFDPAGGTYEQYF
V: TRBV4-2; J: TRBJ1-5; size: -; D: TRBD1; DNA: TGTGCCAGCAGCCAAGATGGGACAGGGCTTCAGCCCCAGCATTTT; CDR3: CASSQDGTGLQPQHF
V: TRBV7-3; J: TRBJ2-2; size: -; D: -; DNA: TGTGCCAGCAGCCCCTTTAGGAGGGAGGAGGGCCCCGGGGAGCTGTTTTTT; CDR3: CASSPFRREEGPGELFF
V: TRBV25-1; J: TRBJ1-1; size: -; D: TRBD1; DNA: TGTGCCAGCAGTGAATTCGGACAGGCCGGATTAAACACTGAAGCTTTCTTT; CDR3: CASSEFGQAGLNTEAFF
V: TRBV13; J: TRBJ1-6; size: -; D: TRBD1; DNA: TGTGCCAGCAGCTCACCGGGACAGGAGAGAGATAATTCACCCCTCCACTTT; CDR3: CASSSPGQERDNSPLHF
V: TRBV20-1; J: TRBJ1-1; size: -; D: -; DNA: TGCAGTGCTAGAGCCCGTTTGGAGGCTTTCTTT; CDR3: CSARARLEAFF
V: TRBV28; J: TRBJ1-2; size: -; D: TRBD1; DNA: TGTGCCAGCACCTTCCAGGGGGTGGAAGGGGGCTACACCTTC; CDR3: CASTFQGVEGGYTF
V: TRBV2; J: TRBJ2-7; size: few; D: TRBD2; DNA: TGTGCCAGCAGTGAAGCAAGCGGGAGCTCCTACGAGCAGTACTTC; CDR3: CASSEASGSSYEQYF
V: TRBV7-6; J: TRBJ1-2; size: -; D: TRBD1; DNA: TGTGCCAGCAGCTTAGCGTATTTCCGGACAGGGTCTAAGGGCTACACCTTC; CDR3: CASSLAYFRTGSKGYTF
V: TRBV7-3; J: TRBJ2-1; size: -; D: TRBD1; DNA: TGTGCCAGCAGCACTCTACCAACCCGGGACAGGGGGCACGGTGAGCAGTTCTTC; CDR3: CASSTLPTRDRGHGEQFF
V: TRBV5-8; J: TRBJ1-2; size: -; D: -; DNA: TGTGCCAGCAGCTTGGCGTTTGGCAGGGGTCCAGCCTACACCTTC; CDR3: CASSLAFGRGPAYTF
V: TRBV5-1; J: TRBJ2-7; size: -; D: -; DNA: TGCGCCAGCAGCTTAGGCGGTAACTACGAGCAGTACTTC; CDR3: CASSLGGNYEQYF
V: TRBV2; J: TRBJ1-4; size: -; D: TRBD1; DNA: TGTGCCAGCAGCGTGGGAACCGACAGGGGTGAAAAACTGTTTTTT; CDR3: CASSVGTDRGEKLFF
V: TRBV27; J: TRBJ1-1; size: -; D: -; DNA: TGTGCCAGCAGTTGGGTCGGGGGGAACACTGAAGCTTTCTTT; CDR3: CASSWVGGNTEAFF
V: TRBV9; J: TRBJ2-1; size: -; D: TRBD2; DNA: TGTGCCAGCAGTCTTAGCGGGGGGATCTCTATCCTCAATGAGCAGTTCTTC; CDR3: CASSLSGGISILNEQFF